This section outlines one T cell receptor (beta chain) sequence together with its context. The sample is drawn from a study of control samples from healthy donors and cancer patients. CDR1 KGHSH and CDR2 LQKENI come from the germline V gene. The V and J ends lost 3 bases and 7 bases respectively, with 13 bases between them. The CDR3 runs to 13 residues. Produced via immunoSEQ multiplex PCR; TCRdb's table is partial and in-frame only. The sample yields more than 120,000 clones, approximately 91% seen once. Sequenced input: blood. The sequence derives from a man aged 30 to 39 in good health. V is TRBV18 and J is TRBJ2-7, with D maybe TRBD1 (6 bases). Here the CDR3 reads CASSPSPGDEQYF. The CDR3 DNA reads as TGTGCCAGCTCACCCTCCCCAGGGGATGAGCAGTACTTC.